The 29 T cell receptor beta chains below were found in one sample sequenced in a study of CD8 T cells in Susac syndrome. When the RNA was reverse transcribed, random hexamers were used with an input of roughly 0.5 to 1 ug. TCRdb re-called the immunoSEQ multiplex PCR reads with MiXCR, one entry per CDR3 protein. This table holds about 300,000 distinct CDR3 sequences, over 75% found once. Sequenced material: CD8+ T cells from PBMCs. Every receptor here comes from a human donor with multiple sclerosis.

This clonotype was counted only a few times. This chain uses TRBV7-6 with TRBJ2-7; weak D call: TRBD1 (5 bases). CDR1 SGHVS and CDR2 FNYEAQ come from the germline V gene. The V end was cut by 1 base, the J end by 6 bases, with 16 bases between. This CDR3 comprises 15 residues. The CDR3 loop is CASSLGAGPDLEQYF. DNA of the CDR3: TGTGCCAGCAGCTTAGGTGCAGGGCCTGACCTCGAGCAGTACTTC. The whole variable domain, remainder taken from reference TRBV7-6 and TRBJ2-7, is GAGVSQSPRYKVTKRGQDVALRCDPISGHVSLYWYRQALGQGPEFLTYFNYEAQQDKSGLPNDRFSAERPEGSISTLTIQRTEQRDSAMYRCASSLGAGPDLEQYFGPGTRLTVT.

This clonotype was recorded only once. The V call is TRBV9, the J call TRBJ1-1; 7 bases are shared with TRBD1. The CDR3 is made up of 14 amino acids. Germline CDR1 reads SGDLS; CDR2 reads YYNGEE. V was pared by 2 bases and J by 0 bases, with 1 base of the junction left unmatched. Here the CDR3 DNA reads TGTGCCAGCAGCGTCAGGGGGTTGAACACTGAAGCTTTCTTT. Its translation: CASSVRGLNTEAFF. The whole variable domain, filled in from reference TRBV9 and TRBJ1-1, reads DSGVTQTPKHLITATGQRVTLRCSPRSGDLSVYWYQQSLDQGLQFLIQYYNGEERAKGNILERFSAQQFPDLHSELNLSSLELGDSALYFCASSVRGLNTEAFFGQGTRLTVV.

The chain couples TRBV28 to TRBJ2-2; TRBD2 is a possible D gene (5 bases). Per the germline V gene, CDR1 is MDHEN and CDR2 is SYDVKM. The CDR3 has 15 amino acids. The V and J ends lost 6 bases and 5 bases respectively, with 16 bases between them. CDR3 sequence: CASSPRGQLTGELFF. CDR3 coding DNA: TGTGCCAGCAGCCCTAGAGGGCAGTTAACCGGGGAGCTGTTTTTT. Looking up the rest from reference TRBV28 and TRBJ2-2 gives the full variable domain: DVKVTQSSRYLVKRTGEKVFLECVQDMDHENMFWYRQDPGLGLRLIYFSYDVKMKEKGDIPEGYSVSREKKERFSLILESASTNQTSMYLCASSPRGQLTGELFFGEGSRLTVL.

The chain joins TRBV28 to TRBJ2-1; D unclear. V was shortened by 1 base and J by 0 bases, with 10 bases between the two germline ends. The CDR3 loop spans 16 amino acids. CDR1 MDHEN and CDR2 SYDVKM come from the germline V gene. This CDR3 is CASSLFRLSSYNEQFF. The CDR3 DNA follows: TGTGCCAGCAGTTTATTCCGGCTTAGCTCCTACAATGAGCAGTTCTTC.

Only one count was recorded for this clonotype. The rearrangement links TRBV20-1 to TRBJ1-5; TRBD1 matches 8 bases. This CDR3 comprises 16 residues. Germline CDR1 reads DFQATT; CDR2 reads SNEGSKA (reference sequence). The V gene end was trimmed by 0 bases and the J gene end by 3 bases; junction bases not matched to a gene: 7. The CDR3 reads CSARDPAGGLNQPQHF. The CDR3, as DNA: TGCAGTGCTAGAGATCCGGCAGGGGGCCTCAATCAGCCCCAGCATTTT.

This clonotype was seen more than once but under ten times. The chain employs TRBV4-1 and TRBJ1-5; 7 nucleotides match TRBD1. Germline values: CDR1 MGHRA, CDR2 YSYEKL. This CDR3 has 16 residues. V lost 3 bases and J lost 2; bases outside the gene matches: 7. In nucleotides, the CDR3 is TGCGCCAGCAGCCAGCTTTTAGGACAGGGCAATCAGCCCCAGCATTTT. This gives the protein CASSQLLGQGNQPQHF.

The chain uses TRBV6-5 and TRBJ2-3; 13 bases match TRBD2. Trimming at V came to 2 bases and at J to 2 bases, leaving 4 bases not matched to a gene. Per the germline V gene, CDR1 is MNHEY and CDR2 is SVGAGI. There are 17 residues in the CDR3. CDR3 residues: CASSYGTSGTNTDTQYF. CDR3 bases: TGTGCCAGCAGTTACGGGACTAGCGGGACTAACACAGATACGCAGTATTTT.

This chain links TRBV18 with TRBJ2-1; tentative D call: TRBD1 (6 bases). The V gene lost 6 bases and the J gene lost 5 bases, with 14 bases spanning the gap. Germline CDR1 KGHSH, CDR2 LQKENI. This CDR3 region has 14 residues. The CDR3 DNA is TGTGCCAGCTCCCACCTTCGGACAGACAATGAGCAGTTCTTC. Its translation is CASSHLRTDNEQFF. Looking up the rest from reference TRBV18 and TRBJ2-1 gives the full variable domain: NAGVMQNPRHLVRRRGQEARLRCSPMKGHSHVYWYRQLPEEGLKFMVYLQKENIIDESGMPKERFSAEFPKEGPSILRIQQVVRGDSAAYFCASSHLRTDNEQFFGPGTRLTVL.

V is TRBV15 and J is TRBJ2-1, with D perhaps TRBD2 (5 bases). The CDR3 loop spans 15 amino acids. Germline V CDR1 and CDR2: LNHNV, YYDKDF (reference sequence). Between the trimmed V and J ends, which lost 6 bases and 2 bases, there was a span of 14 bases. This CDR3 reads CATSTDGETYNEQFF. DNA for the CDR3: TGTGCCACCAGTACCGACGGGGAGACCTACAATGAGCAGTTCTTC.

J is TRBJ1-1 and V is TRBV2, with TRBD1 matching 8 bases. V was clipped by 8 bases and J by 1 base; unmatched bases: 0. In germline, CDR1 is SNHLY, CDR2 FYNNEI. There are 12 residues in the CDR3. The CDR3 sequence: CASDRGNTEAFF. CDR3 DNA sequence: TGTGCCAGCGACAGGGGGAACACTGAAGCTTTCTTT. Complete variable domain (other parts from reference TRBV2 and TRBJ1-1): EPEVTQTPSHQVTQMGQEVILRCVPISNHLYFYWYRQILGQKVEFLVSFYNNEISEKSEIFDDQFSVERPDGSNFTLKIRSTKLEDSAMYFCASDRGNTEAFFGQGTRLTVV.

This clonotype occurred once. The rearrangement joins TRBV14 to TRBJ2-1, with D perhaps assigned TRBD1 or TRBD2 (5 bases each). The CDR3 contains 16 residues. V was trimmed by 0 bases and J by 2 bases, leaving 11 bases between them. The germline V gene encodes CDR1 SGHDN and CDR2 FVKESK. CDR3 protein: CASSQDQLGPYNEQFF. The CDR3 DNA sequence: TGTGCCAGCAGCCAAGATCAGTTGGGACCCTACAATGAGCAGTTCTTC.

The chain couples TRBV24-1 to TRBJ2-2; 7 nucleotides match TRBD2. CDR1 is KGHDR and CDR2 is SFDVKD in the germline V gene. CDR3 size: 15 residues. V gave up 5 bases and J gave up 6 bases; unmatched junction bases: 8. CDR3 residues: CATSVGRGLAGELFF. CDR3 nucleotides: TGTGCCACCAGTGTAGGGAGGGGCTTGGCCGGGGAGCTGTTTTTT.

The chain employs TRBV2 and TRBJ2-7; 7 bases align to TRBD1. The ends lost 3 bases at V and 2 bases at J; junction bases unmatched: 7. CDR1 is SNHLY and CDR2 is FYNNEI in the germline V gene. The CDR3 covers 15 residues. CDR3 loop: CASSEVGQEAYEQYF. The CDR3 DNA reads TGTGCCAGCAGTGAGGTTGGACAGGAGGCCTACGAGCAGTACTTC.

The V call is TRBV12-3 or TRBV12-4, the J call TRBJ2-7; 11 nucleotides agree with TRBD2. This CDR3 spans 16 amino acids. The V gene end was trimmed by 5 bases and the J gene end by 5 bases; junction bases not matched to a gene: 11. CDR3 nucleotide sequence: TGTGCCAGCAGTGGGGGACTAGCGGTCCCCGGCGACGAGCAGTACTTC. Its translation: CASSGGLAVPGDEQYF.

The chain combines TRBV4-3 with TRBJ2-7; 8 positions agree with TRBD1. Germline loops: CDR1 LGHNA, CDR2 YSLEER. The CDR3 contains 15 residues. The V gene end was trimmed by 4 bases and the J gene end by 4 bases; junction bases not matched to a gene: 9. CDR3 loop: CASSPNGQGSYEQYF. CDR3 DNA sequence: TGCGCCAGCAGCCCCAACGGACAGGGATCTTACGAGCAGTACTTC.

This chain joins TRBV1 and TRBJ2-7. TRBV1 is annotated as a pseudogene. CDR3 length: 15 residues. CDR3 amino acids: CTSSQPARDSYEQYF. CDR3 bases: TGCACCAGCAGCCAACCAGCCAGAGACTCCTACGAGCAGTACTTC.

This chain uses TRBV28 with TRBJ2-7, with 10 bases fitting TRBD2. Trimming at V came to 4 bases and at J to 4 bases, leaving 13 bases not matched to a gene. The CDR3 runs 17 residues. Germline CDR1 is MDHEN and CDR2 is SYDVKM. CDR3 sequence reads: CASSYLVELAGEYEQYF. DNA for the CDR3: TGTGCCAGCAGTTACCTTGTGGAGCTAGCGGGAGAGTACGAGCAGTACTTC.

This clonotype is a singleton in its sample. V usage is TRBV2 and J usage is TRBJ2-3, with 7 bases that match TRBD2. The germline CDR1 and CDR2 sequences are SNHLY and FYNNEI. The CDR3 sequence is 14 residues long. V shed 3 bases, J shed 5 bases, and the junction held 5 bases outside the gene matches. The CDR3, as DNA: TGTGCCAGCAGTGATTTGCGGGAGAGAGATACGCAGTATTTT. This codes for CASSDLRERDTQYF.

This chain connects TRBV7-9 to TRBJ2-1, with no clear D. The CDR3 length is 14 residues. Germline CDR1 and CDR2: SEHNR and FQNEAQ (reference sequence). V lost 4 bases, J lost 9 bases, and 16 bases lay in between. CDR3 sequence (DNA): TGTGCCAGCAGCTCCCCGTCCTTTGGGCCTGAGCAGTTCTTC. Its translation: CASSSPSFGPEQFF.

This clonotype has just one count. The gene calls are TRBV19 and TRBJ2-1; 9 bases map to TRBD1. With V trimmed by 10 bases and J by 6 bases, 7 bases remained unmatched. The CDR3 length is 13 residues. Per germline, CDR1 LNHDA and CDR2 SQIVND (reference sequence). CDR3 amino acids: CATLGTGRNEQFF. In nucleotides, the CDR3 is TGTGCCACCCTCGGGACAGGGCGCAATGAGCAGTTCTTC.

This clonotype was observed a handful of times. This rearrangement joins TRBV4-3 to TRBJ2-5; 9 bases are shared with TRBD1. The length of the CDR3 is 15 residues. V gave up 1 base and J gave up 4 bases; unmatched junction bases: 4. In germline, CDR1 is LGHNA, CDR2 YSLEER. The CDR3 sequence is CASSQAWGQGETQYF. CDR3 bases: TGCGCCAGCAGCCAAGCTTGGGGACAGGGAGAGACCCAGTACTTC.

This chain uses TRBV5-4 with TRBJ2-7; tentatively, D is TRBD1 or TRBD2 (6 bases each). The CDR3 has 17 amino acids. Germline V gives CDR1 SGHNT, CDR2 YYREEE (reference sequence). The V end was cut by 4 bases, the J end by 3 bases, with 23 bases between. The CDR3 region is CASSQIGSGGAYYEQYF. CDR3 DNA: TGTGCCAGCAGCCAAATCGGGTCCGGGGGCGCCTACTACGAGCAGTACTTC.

The DNA for the CDR3 is TGTGCCAGCAGCCCCCACCCCGAGCCCCTTTACAATGAGCAGTTCTTC. Translation gives CASSPHPEPLYNEQFF. The V gene is TRBV9, the J gene TRBJ2-1; no clear D. V gave up 4 bases and J gave up 4 bases, with 18 bases separating them. Germline CDR1 and CDR2: SGDLS and YYNGEE. This CDR3 comprises 16 residues. The whole variable domain, filled in from reference TRBV9 and TRBJ2-1, reads DSGVTQTPKHLITATGQRVTLRCSPRSGDLSVYWYQQSLDQGLQFLIQYYNGEERAKGNILERFSAQQFPDLHSELNLSSLELGDSALYFCASSPHPEPLYNEQFFGPGTRLTVL.

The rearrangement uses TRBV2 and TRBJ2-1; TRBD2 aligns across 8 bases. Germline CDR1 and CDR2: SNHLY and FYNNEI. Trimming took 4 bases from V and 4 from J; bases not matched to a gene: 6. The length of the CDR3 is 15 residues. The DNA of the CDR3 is TGTGCCAGCAGTGGACGGGCTAGCGGGTACAATGAGCAGTTCTTC. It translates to CASSGRASGYNEQFF.

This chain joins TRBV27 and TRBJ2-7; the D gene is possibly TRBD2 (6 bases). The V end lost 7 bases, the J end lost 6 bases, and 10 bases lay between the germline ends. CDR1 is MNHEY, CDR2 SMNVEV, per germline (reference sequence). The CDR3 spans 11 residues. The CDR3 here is CASTLGGEQYF. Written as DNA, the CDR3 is TGTGCCAGCACCTTGGGGGGCGAGCAGTACTTC.

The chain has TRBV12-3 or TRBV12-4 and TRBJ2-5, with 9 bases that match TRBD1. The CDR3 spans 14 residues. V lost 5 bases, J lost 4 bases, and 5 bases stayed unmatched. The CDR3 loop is CASSRGQGSETQYF. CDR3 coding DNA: TGTGCCAGCAGTCGTGGACAGGGGTCAGAGACCCAGTACTTC.

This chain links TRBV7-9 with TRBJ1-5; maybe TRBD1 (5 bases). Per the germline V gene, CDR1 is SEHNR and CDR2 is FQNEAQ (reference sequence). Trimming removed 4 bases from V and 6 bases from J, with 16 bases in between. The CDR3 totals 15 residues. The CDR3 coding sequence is TGTGCCAGCAGCTATAGCGAGATCGGGGGTCAGCCCCAGCATTTT. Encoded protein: CASSYSEIGGQPQHF.

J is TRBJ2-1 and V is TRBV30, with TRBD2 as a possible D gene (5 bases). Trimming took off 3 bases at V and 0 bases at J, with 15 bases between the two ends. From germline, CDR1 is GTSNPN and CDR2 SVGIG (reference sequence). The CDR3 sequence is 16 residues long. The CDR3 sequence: CAWSSGLSSSYNEQFF. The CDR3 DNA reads TGTGCCTGGAGCTCTGGACTGTCCAGCTCCTACAATGAGCAGTTCTTC.

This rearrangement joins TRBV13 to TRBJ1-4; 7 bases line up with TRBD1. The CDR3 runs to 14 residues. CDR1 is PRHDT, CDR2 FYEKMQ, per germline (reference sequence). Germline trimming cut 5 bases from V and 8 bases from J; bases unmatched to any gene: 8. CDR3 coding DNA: TGTGCCAGCAGCCCTGACAGGGTGACGGAAAAACTGTTTTTT. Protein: CASSPDRVTEKLFF. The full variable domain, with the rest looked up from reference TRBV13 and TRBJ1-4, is AAGVIQSPRHLIKEKRETATLKCYPIPRHDTVYWYQQGPGQDPQFLISFYEKMQSDKGSIPDRFSAQQFSDYHSELNMSSLELGDSALYFCASSPDRVTEKLFFGSGTQLSVL.